This T cell receptor (beta chain) was sequenced in a study of T cells in Graves' hyperthyroidism and ophthalmopathy (dated 2019 in TCRdb). Looking at the study overall: Peripheral blood samples were taken at the time of initial diagnosis, prior to any treatment. Whether ophthalmopathy could be predicted prospectively was tested in an independent validation cohort made up of under 20 hyperthyroidism patients plus 17 patients who later progressed to ophthalmopathy. According to the paper, TCR Vbeta CDR3 sequencing was carried out on about 140 peripheral blood samples, which came from 40 to 45 ophthalmopathy, around 74 hyperthyroidism and about 17 progressor patients. Following sampling, methimazole starting at 30 mg daily was given to hyperthyroidism patients, and high-dose intravenous methylprednisolone was given to ophthalmopathy patients. Thyroid tissue and blood T-cell repertoires from several Graves' hyperthyroidism patients were also compared in the study. The roughly 99 discovery patients were divided at random into training and test sets in a 7:3 ratio. TCR V-J signatures able to tell the groups apart were searched for in a discovery cohort of 90 to 100 patients, of whom around 42 had Graves' ophthalmopathy and roughly 57 had stable Graves' hyperthyroidism.

Moderately to severely active disease, a Clinical Activity Score of at least 3, a NOSPECS grade of at least 4, and a duration under 3 months were present in ophthalmopathy patients. Exclusion was applied to patients with uncontrolled infections, other autoimmune diseases, pregnancy or lactation. Diagnoses were established on the basis of clinical symptoms, serum thyroxine and TRAb, thyroid ultrasound, and orbital computed tomography. PBMCs were separated from roughly 9.3 ml of fresh peripheral blood using Ficoll-Paque density gradient centrifugation. Total RNA was extracted using Trizol reagent, and RNA quality was assessed on an Agilent 2100 Bioanalyzer. Regarding this clonotype: Its binding antigen is unknown. At one end, the junction sequence differs from germline, possibly due to a read error.

From the germline V gene, CDR1 is LGHNA and CDR2 is YSLEER. From its cysteine to its phenylalanine, the CDR3 spans 15 amino acids. Only the CDR3 portion is preserved as DNA: 45 bases, with reading frame beginning at the first base. TCR beta CDR3 regions were amplified from RNA transcripts. A first-round RT-PCR of the TCR CDR3 used the HTBI primer set with the Qiagen OneStep RT-PCR kit. Libraries were constructed in a second round of multiplex PCR, after which size selection and purification were carried out. Sequencing of the libraries was done on an Illumina HiSeq2000 using paired-end 100 bp reads. For the original study's pipeline: SOAPnuke was used to process the raw data, with reads discarded if the reads contained adapters or uncalled bases, had a mean Phred below 15, or lacked an exact constant-primer or identifier match. COPE v1.2.5 was used to merge high-quality paired reads, and clonotypes were defined as unique nucleotide sequences. MiTCR v1.1 was used to align clonotypes to the IMGT TRBV, TRBD and TRBJ reference segments. The analysis was restricted to V-J combinations with a frequency above 0.0001, which together covered 99.2% of the repertoires. The TCS score was defined as the ratio of F50 (clonal expansion) to E x V (chaos), calculated using BLOSUM62-based TCRdist between CDR3 peptides within each V-J. Welch's t-statistics and random forest reduced 500 to 550 V-J features to roughly 13, which were used in a naive Bayes classifier (R e1071). TCRdb handled the public reads itself, with Q25 trimming in fastp and clone calling in MiXCR, and kept productive beta chains. Duplicate CDR3 protein sequences are folded into a single record with the most common DNA and genes. TCRdb's processing, not the study's, gives the V and J calls here. The sample records about 640,000 distinct CDR3 sequences, roughly 20% of which are singletons. The ten largest make up around a third of the sample.

Points the paper makes about the study in general: Sample size was not statistically predetermined, and blinding of investigators to group allocation was not performed. During validation, the model predicted progression to ophthalmopathy a median of roughly six months ahead of onset, with 60% to 71% sensitivity and more than 72% specificity. A model built on a 13 V-J signature distinguished ophthalmopathy from stable hyperthyroidism, reaching 87.88% sensitivity and around 81% specificity in cross-validation and 80%/75% in testing. Most expanded thyroid clonotypes (frequency above 0.001) were also detected in blood, suggesting blood repertoires may reflect thyroid immune responses.

This TCR came from a man aged 25 to 45 with Graves' ophthalmopathy. The sequenced material came from blood. The chain was built from TRBV4-3 and TRBJ2-2; 7 bases in between match TRBD1. CDR3 region: CASGQDRFPTGELFF. The nucleotide sequence is given as TGCGCCAGCGGCCAGGACAGGTTCCCCACCGGGGAGCTGTTTTTT.